The source of this T cell receptor beta chain is a study of Graves' ophthalmopathy and Graves' hyperthyroidism. Of note for this clonotype: Its antigen is still unknown.

The CDR3 sequence is 13 residues long. Trimming shortened V by 7 bases and J by 4 bases, and 14 bases separated the two germline ends. Germline V gene lookup returns CDR1 MNHNS and CDR2 SASEGT. Study-wide results and limits: Forecasting of ophthalmopathy progression by the model achieved more than 70% sensitivity and 72.22% specificity. Blood also harbored most expanded thyroid clonotypes above 0.001 frequency.

Investigators amplified TCR beta CDR3 regions from RNA transcripts. The authors performed first-round RT-PCR with HTBI primers and then a second-round multiplex PCR. TCRdb independently ran MiXCR on the multiplex PCR reads; one entry per CDR3 protein. The sample contains 150,000 or so distinct CDR3 sequences, just under 40% of which appear only once. Symptoms, serum thyroxine and TRAb, thyroid ultrasound, and orbital computed tomography formed the diagnostic basis. The rearrangement joins TRBV6-1 to TRBJ2-7; D is ambiguous. The sample was peripheral blood. The TCR comes from a man between 25 and 39 years old with Graves' ophthalmopathy. The CDR3 bases are TGTGCCAGCATATCGGCTAGTAGGTACGAGCAGTACTTC. Translation gives CASISASRYEQYF.